The T cell receptor (beta chain) described here comes from a study of T cells after posttransplantation cyclophosphamide. Measured with immunoSEQ multiplex PCR; TCRdb has only the in-frame clones, and not every one. The data show about 15,000 clones, around 94% seen once. Germline V CDR1 and CDR2: MDHEN, SYDVKM. Trimming took 2 bases from V and 7 from J, leaving 17 bases between them. The CDR3 length is 16 residues. As to this clone: No antigen is known for it.

The naive gate required viable CD3+CD4+ or CD3+CD8+ cells with CCR7+CD45RA+CD45RO-CD95-CD27+CD28+ phenotype. This related bone marrow graft donor gave peripheral blood on the day of marrow donation. Notes on the study in general: Donor CD8+ memory clones often dominated recipient blood repertoires at later times. Recipient CMV seropositivity and CMV reactivation strongly tracked TRB clonality. Tissue-infiltrating T cells from skin or gut overlapped little with blood T cells.

This chain uses TRBV28 with TRBJ1-4; D perhaps matches TRBD1 (6 bases). Sequenced: naive CD4+ T cells sorted from blood. This clonotype was obtained from a woman between 45 and 65 years old in good health and a related stem cell transplant donor. CDR3 residues: CASSLISGASSEKLFF. The CDR3 nucleotides are TGTGCCAGCAGTTTAATATCAGGGGCCTCCAGTGAAAAACTGTTTTTT. Full variable domain (outside the CDR3, taken from reference TRBV28 and TRBJ1-4): DVKVTQSSRYLVKRTGEKVFLECVQDMDHENMFWYRQDPGLGLRLIYFSYDVKMKEKGDIPEGYSVSREKKERFSLILESASTNQTSMYLCASSLISGASSEKLFFGSGTQLSVL.